One and the same sample provided the 20 T cell receptor beta chains below, sequenced in a study of Graves' ophthalmopathy and Graves' hyperthyroidism. Amplification targeted the TCR beta CDR3 regions, with RNA transcripts as the source material. First-round RT-PCR with HTBI primers preceded a second-round multiplex PCR. TCRdb ran MiXCR on the multiplex PCR reads and lists one entry per CDR3 protein. Among a few hundred thousand distinct CDR3 sequences listed, 15% were seen once. The sample was peripheral blood. The receptors originated from a woman younger than 35 with stable Graves' hyperthyroidism.

The chain is built from TRBV7-1 and TRBJ2-7, with D possibly being TRBD1 (6 bases). TRBV7-1 carries the ORF label, with uncertain function. V was clipped by 6 bases and J by 0 bases, with 30 bases between them. The CDR3 covers 20 residues. In DNA form, the CDR3 reads TGTGCCAGCAGTCTCTACCCATCTCCTCTAACAGGACAGTCCTCCTACGAGCAGTACTTC. Protein sequence: CASSLYPSPLTGQSSYEQYF.

This clonotype occurred many times. J is TRBJ1-2 and V is TRBV2; possibly TRBD1 for D (5 bases). The CDR3 sequence is 15 residues long. The V and J ends lost 0 bases and 7 bases respectively, with 15 bases between them. Germline CDR1 and CDR2: SNHLY and FYNNEI. Here the CDR3 reads CASSEAVMGRGGYTF. Written as DNA, the CDR3 is TGTGCCAGCAGTGAAGCGGTTATGGGGCGAGGTGGCTACACCTTC.

This clonotype showed up many times. The chain combines TRBV12-3 or TRBV12-4 with TRBJ1-1; D is undetermined. V lost 1 base to trimming and J lost 4 bases, with 10 bases between them. There are 14 residues in the CDR3. The DNA for the CDR3 is TGTGCCAGCAGTTTAGAGAGTATGAGCACTGAAGCTTTCTTT. Protein product: CASSLESMSTEAFF.

There are many counts of this clonotype. This chain joins TRBV20-1 and TRBJ2-6; 10 nucleotides align to TRBD1. V trimming: 3 bases; J trimming: 0 bases; junction bases outside the gene matches: 2. Germline-derived CDR1 and CDR2 are DFQATT and SNEGSKA (reference sequence). The CDR3 contains 16 residues. CDR3 amino acids: CSARGQGSSGANVLTF. The CDR3 nucleotides read TGCAGTGCTAGGGGACAGGGGAGCTCTGGGGCCAACGTCCTGACTTTC.

This clonotype has a handful of counts. This sequence joins TRBV20-1 and TRBJ1-2; 8 nucleotides align to TRBD1. CDR1 and CDR2 from the germline V gene are DFQATT and SNEGSKA (reference sequence). The CDR3 contains 17 residues. With 0 bases clipped from V and 4 bases from J, the junction kept 13 bases outside the gene matches. DNA of the CDR3: TGCAGTGCTAGAGATCCGGGCCCCAGGGGGCACCGCTATGGCTACACCTTC. Its translation is CSARDPGPRGHRYGYTF.

This clonotype occurred a few times. One end of the junction fails to match germline, which may point to a read error. J is TRBJ2-2 and V is TRBV5-1; D could derive from TRBD1 or TRBD2 (5 bases each). The CDR3 length is 13 residues. Germline CDR1 SGHRS, CDR2 YFSETQ. The CDR3 nucleotides are TGCGCCAGCAGGATTCAGGGTACCGGGGAGCCGTTTTTT. It codes for CASRIQGTGEPFF.

This clonotype was counted ten times or more. The rearrangement links TRBV12-5 to TRBJ2-7; tentative D call: TRBD1 (6 bases). The CDR3 runs 15 residues. V was trimmed by 1 base and J by 6 bases, leaving 16 bases between them. Per germline, CDR1 LGHNT and CDR2 FRNRAP. The CDR3 is CASGLGVQGNPEQYF. The CDR3 DNA follows: TGTGCTAGTGGTTTGGGAGTTCAGGGGAATCCCGAGCAGTACTTC.

This clonotype occurred many times. The CDR3 does not close with the conserved phenylalanine or tryptophan, likely indicating a read error. The limits of the CDR3 on the DNA are not certain, so only TCRdb's listed CDR3 is given. J is TRBJ2-7 and V is TRBV2. The CDR3 numbers 12 amino acids, ends counted. Germline CDR1 is SNHLY and CDR2 is FYNNEI. The CDR3 loop is CASSDGLRQSIA.

This clonotype has only a few counts. The chain is built from TRBV6-1 and TRBJ2-7; 8 bases fit TRBD1. V trimming: 5 bases; J trimming: 2 bases; junction bases outside the gene matches: 5. The CDR3 sequence is 14 residues long. Germline V gene data show CDR1 as MNHNS and CDR2 as SASEGT. CDR3 DNA: TGTGCCAGCAGTAGGACAGGGACCACCTACGAGCAGTACTTC. Its protein is CASSRTGTTYEQYF.

Concerning this clonotype: The CDR3 end shows no conserved phenylalanine or tryptophan, and so a read error is likely. The DNA is left out, because the CDR3 cannot be placed on it with certainty; the CDR3 is given as TCRdb lists it. The CDR3 loop reads CASGQWDVSM. The rearrangement uses TRBV19 and TRBJ1-1; the listed D gene, TRBD1, was not tested against the DNA. The germline V gene encodes CDR1 LNHDA and CDR2 SQIVND (reference sequence). Termini included, the CDR3 measures 10 amino acids.

This clonotype occurred many times. This CDR3 is CASSKTGTKETQYF. The CDR3 DNA reads TGCGCCAGCAGTAAGACAGGGACAAAAGAGACCCAGTACTTC. The chain joins TRBV10-2 to TRBJ2-5; 7 bases align to TRBD1. V shed 5 bases, J shed 3 bases, and the junction held 6 bases outside the gene matches. The CDR3 contains 14 residues. Germline CDR1 is WSHSY and CDR2 is SAAADI.

This clonotype appeared many times. The chain employs TRBV2 and TRBJ2-7; D might be TRBD2 (6 bases). There are 16 residues in the CDR3. V was clipped by 4 bases and J by 0 bases, with 16 bases between them. Per germline, CDR1 SNHLY and CDR2 FYNNEI. CDR3 DNA sequence: TGTGCCAGCAGTGGGGGGTGGGCTAGCGACTCCTACGAGCAGTACTTC. Translation: CASSGGWASDSYEQYF. The full variable domain, completed using reference TRBV2 and TRBJ2-7, is EPEVTQTPSHQVTQMGQEVILRCVPISNHLYFYWYRQILGQKVEFLVSFYNNEISEKSEIFDDQFSVERPDGSNFTLKIRSTKLEDSAMYFCASSGGWASDSYEQYFGPGTRLTVT.

This sequence joins TRBV27 and TRBJ2-2, with D perhaps matching TRBD1 (5 bases). CDR3 length: 13 residues. The V end lost 5 bases, the J end lost 3 bases, and 7 bases lay between the germline ends. From germline, CDR1 is MNHEY and CDR2 SMNVEV (reference sequence). This chain's CDR3 is CASSPRDTGELFF. CDR3 nucleotide sequence: TGTGCCAGCAGTCCCAGGGACACCGGGGAGCTGTTTTTT.

The sample holds many counts of this clonotype. This chain uses TRBV7-2 with TRBJ2-7; TRBD1 aligns across 8 bases. CDR1 and CDR2 (germline): SGHTA, FQGNSA. The length of the CDR3 is 14 residues. The V segment lost 1 base and the J segment 5 bases; nucleotides outside the gene matches: 4. This chain's CDR3 is CASSLETGVHEQYF. The DNA of the CDR3 is TGTGCCAGCAGCTTAGAGACAGGGGTCCACGAGCAGTACTTC.

The chain joins TRBV5-1 to TRBJ1-2; a possible D gene is TRBD1 (5 bases). Trimming shortened V by 5 bases and J by 1 base, and 21 bases separated the two germline ends. The CDR3 loop spans 17 amino acids. Germline CDR1 is SGHRS and CDR2 is YFSETQ. DNA of the CDR3: TGCGCCAGCAGGCCCCACCGAACAGGATCTATTAACTATGGCTACACCTTC. Translation gives CASRPHRTGSINYGYTF. Based on the CDR3 plus reference TRBV5-1 and TRBJ1-2, the full variable domain is KAGVTQTPRYLIKTRGQQVTLSCSPISGHRSVSWYQQTPGQGLQFLFEYFSETQRNKGNFPGRFSGRQFSNSRSEMNVSTLELGDSALYLCASRPHRTGSINYGYTFGSGTRLTVV.

This clonotype was counted many times. V is TRBV19 and J is TRBJ1-5, with D unclear. Trimming pared 5 bases from V and 1 base from J, leaving 15 bases between. The CDR3 spans 16 residues. The V gene's germline CDR1 is LNHDA and CDR2 SQIVND (reference sequence). The CDR3 is CASSGRLGTSNQPQHF. Here the CDR3 DNA reads TGTGCCAGTAGTGGCCGGTTGGGTACGAGCAATCAGCCCCAGCATTTT.

There are many counts of this clonotype. The chain uses TRBV27 and TRBJ1-1; D uncertain. Germline values: CDR1 MNHEY, CDR2 SMNVEV (reference sequence). With 2 bases removed from V and 4 bases from J, the gap between germline ends came to 11 bases. CDR3 length: 14 amino acids. The DNA of the CDR3 is TGTGCCAGCAGTTTAGGTCCAGCGGGCACTGAAGCTTTCTTT. Its translation is CASSLGPAGTEAFF.

This clonotype was counted ten times or more. This sequence joins TRBV6-2 or TRBV6-3 and TRBJ1-1, with D unresolved. This CDR3 contains 13 residues. Deletions cut 5 bases from V and 1 base from J, with 8 bases between. Germline values: CDR1 MNHEY, CDR2 SVGEGT. The CDR3 DNA follows: TGTGCCAGCAGTCCGGCCACGAACACTGAAGCTTTCTTT. Translation gives CASSPATNTEAFF.

The J gene is TRBJ1-1, the V gene TRBV12-3 or TRBV12-4, with TRBD1 matching 7 bases. Trimming cost V 4 bases and J 5 bases; bases outside gene matches: 10. This CDR3 has 15 residues. The CDR3 loop reads CASSSPGQRRTEAFF. The CDR3 DNA is TGTGCCAGCAGTTCTCCGGGACAGAGAAGGACTGAAGCTTTCTTT.

This clonotype was observed at least ten times. The chain carries TRBV7-2 and TRBJ2-5, with TRBD1 matching 7 bases. Trimming cost V 5 bases and J 5 bases; bases outside gene matches: 11. Germline V gene lookup returns CDR1 SGHTA and CDR2 FQGNSA. This CDR3 is 15 amino acids long. The CDR3 nucleotides read TGTGCCAGCAGCGCGCAGTTAGGGGGCTGGGAGACCCAGTACTTC. This encodes CASSAQLGGWETQYF.